The present TCR beta chain was sequenced within a study of T cell responses to AZD1222 COVID-19 vaccine. This clone has only one observation. The antigen is unknown. Study observations and caveats: Clonal diversity was possibly underestimated, and the donors were mostly white British, with more females. Mapped onto spike, vaccine-associated CD4 TCRs spanned it and were dominant at 160-218 and 743-854. Seropositive status at baseline applied to only six AZD1222 recipients. The study sampled repertoires only after the peak T cell response.

Using immunoSEQ multiplex PCR, the repertoire was profiled, and TCRdb retains in-frame clones only, with some absent. The table records just over 150,000 clones, 75% to 90% of them present only once. CDR1 is LNHDA, CDR2 SQIVND, per germline (reference sequence). CDR3 size: 14 residues. V was pared by 6 bases and J by 2 bases, with 4 bases of the junction left unmatched. The sample consisted of peripheral blood, taken after recovery from COVID-19. The chain combines TRBV19 with TRBJ2-7; 10 nucleotides match TRBD1. This TCR came from an adult who had recovered from COVID-19. CDR3 amino acids: CASSGTGETYEQYF. DNA for the CDR3: TGTGCCAGTAGCGGGACAGGGGAAACCTACGAGCAGTACTTC.